The present T cell receptor beta chain was sequenced within a study of T cell responses to AZD1222 COVID-19 vaccine. Study results and limitations: The donor cohort was predominantly white British with a female majority, and clonal diversity may have been underestimated. The span of vaccine-associated CD4 TCRs extended across spike, with dominance at 160-218 and 743-854.

Trimming left V 4 bases short and J 8 bases short, with 19 bases between. In germline, CDR1 is SGHRS, CDR2 YFSETQ. The CDR3 extends over 15 amino acids. Second doses that came at about 4 or about 12 weeks were put together. In regard to this clone: Antigen: not known.

Clones were sequenced by immunoSEQ multiplex PCR, and TCRdb holds only the in-frame ones, with some missing. The data contain 100,000 to 150,000 clones, approximately 91% of them singletons. This chain links TRBV5-1 with TRBJ1-3; possibly TRBD1 for D (5 bases). This sample comprised peripheral blood, obtained 28 days after the second AZD1222 dose. This clonotype originated in an adult who received the AZD1222 COVID-19 vaccine. The CDR3 nucleotides are TGCGCCAGCAGCCCAAGGCGGGGACCGACCTACACCATATATTTT. Amino acids: CASSPRRGPTYTIYF.